Presented here are 21 T cell receptor beta chains from one specimen sequenced in a study of cytomegalovirus exposure and HLA in healthy donors (dated by TCRdb to the late 2010s). Library construction relied on the immunoSEQ multiplex PCR assay. For the multiplex PCR, a mixture combining 60 forward primers for TCR Vbeta segments and 13 reverse primers for TCR Jbeta segments was used. Sourced from immuneACCESS, this table was stored by TCRdb with only in-frame sequences that have V and J called. A share of the clones is absent; for the studies checked, an unresolved V gene accounts for under half, and the remainder has no known explanation. The sample contains 200,000 or so clones, 79% of them found a single time. Together, the top ten hold less than 2% of the sample. Sequencing used PBMCs. The source is a man between 45 and 60 years old in good health and CMV-seronegative.

This clone has just a few counts. The chain employs TRBV9 and TRBJ1-6; D is uncertain. The CDR3 is 13 amino acids. The germline CDR1 and CDR2 sequences are SGDLS and YYNGEE. Trimming removed 4 bases from V and 9 bases from J, with 11 bases in between. In DNA, the CDR3 is TGTGCCAGCAGCCCCCTTGCGGGTTCACCCCTCCACTTT. It encodes CASSPLAGSPLHF.

The chain carries TRBV28 and TRBJ2-6, with D maybe TRBD2 (5 bases). The germline V and J ends were trimmed by 7 bases and 0 bases, with 16 bases remaining between them. This CDR3 region has 17 residues. Germline CDR1 is MDHEN and CDR2 is SYDVKM. This chain's CDR3 is CASKTSFSPSGANVLTF. The CDR3 DNA is TGTGCCAGCAAAACTAGTTTCTCCCCCTCTGGGGCCAACGTCCTGACTTTC.

This clone was seen a single time. The CDR3 DNA reads as TGCGCCAGCTCTCTGCCAGGGGGCACCGGGGAGCTGTTTTTT. This encodes CASSLPGGTGELFF. The gene calls are TRBV5-1 and TRBJ2-2; 7 bases map to TRBD1. The CDR3 is 14 amino acids. Germline CDR1 reads SGHRS; CDR2 reads YFSETQ. V was clipped by 7 bases and J by 4 bases; unmatched bases: 7. Combining the CDR3 with reference TRBV5-1 and TRBJ2-2 gives the whole variable domain KAGVTQTPRYLIKTRGQQVTLSCSPISGHRSVSWYQQTPGQGLQFLFEYFSETQRNKGNFPGRFSGRQFSNSRSEMNVSTLELGDSALYLCASSLPGGTGELFFGEGSRLTVL.

This chain links TRBV28 with TRBJ2-5; 9 bases are shared with TRBD1. The tail of the sequence fits TRBJ2-7 better, so the J call may be wrong. The CDR3 consists of 16 residues. The germline V gene encodes CDR1 MDHEN and CDR2 SYDVKM. CDR3 region: CASSSLPGQGGPEQYF. CDR3 in DNA: TGTGCCAGCAGTTCTCTACCGGGACAGGGTGGGCCCGAGCAGTACTTC.

This chain joins TRBV5-1 and TRBJ2-5; a possible D gene is TRBD2 (5 bases). Looked up from germline, CDR1 is SGHRS and CDR2 is YFSETQ. The CDR3 contains 15 residues. The germline V and J ends were trimmed by 0 bases and 4 bases, with 13 bases remaining between them. CDR3 protein: CASSLGGENRETQYF. The CDR3 DNA follows: TGCGCCAGCAGCTTGGGGGGAGAAAACCGAGAGACCCAGTACTTC. Full variable domain (missing parts from reference TRBV5-1 and TRBJ2-5): KAGVTQTPRYLIKTRGQQVTLSCSPISGHRSVSWYQQTPGQGLQFLFEYFSETQRNKGNFPGRFSGRQFSNSRSEMNVSTLELGDSALYLCASSLGGENRETQYFGPGTRLLVL.

The chain combines TRBV5-1 with TRBJ2-7; 9 bases agree with TRBD2. The CDR3 spans 15 residues. V was pared by 4 bases and J by 3 bases, with 8 bases of the junction left unmatched. Germline CDR1 and CDR2: SGHRS and YFSETQ. CDR3 region: CASSLDSGSGYEQYF. CDR3 DNA: TGCGCCAGCAGCCTCGATAGCGGGAGCGGCTACGAGCAGTACTTC.

V and J are TRBV27 and TRBJ2-3; TRBD2 might be the D (5 bases). V shed 6 bases and J shed 3 bases, with 10 bases lying between them. CDR1 and CDR2 (germline): MNHEY, SMNVEV (reference sequence). The CDR3 has 13 amino acids. In nucleotides, the CDR3 is TGTGCCAGCAGGCTCGGGGTGACAGATACGCAGTATTTT. It codes for CASRLGVTDTQYF.

On this clone: The identical CDR3 is also encoded by other nucleotide sequences in the sample. The chain recombines TRBV28 with TRBJ1-5; unclear D gene. Trimming took off 6 bases at V and 4 bases at J, with 10 bases between the two ends. Germline CDR1 MDHEN, CDR2 SYDVKM. The CDR3 runs to 13 residues. This CDR3 is CASRRSLNQPQHF. The CDR3 coding sequence is TGTGCCAGCAGGCGGAGTCTAAATCAGCCCCAGCATTTT.

The rearrangement uses TRBV5-1 and TRBJ2-1, with 7 bases fitting TRBD1. Per the germline V gene, CDR1 is SGHRS and CDR2 is YFSETQ. This CDR3 contains 16 residues. The ends lost 4 bases at V and 0 bases at J; junction bases unmatched: 7. Here the CDR3 reads CASSTGWTGSYNEQFF. CDR3 nucleotide sequence: TGCGCCAGCAGCACTGGGTGGACAGGCTCCTACAATGAGCAGTTCTTC. Combining the CDR3 with reference TRBV5-1 and TRBJ2-1 gives the whole variable domain KAGVTQTPRYLIKTRGQQVTLSCSPISGHRSVSWYQQTPGQGLQFLFEYFSETQRNKGNFPGRFSGRQFSNSRSEMNVSTLELGDSALYLCASSTGWTGSYNEQFFGPGTRLTVL.

This clone occurred a few times. The rearrangement joins TRBV9 to TRBJ2-3; 11 bases are shared with TRBD2. The germline V gene encodes CDR1 SGDLS and CDR2 YYNGEE. V lost 0 bases and J lost 5; bases outside the gene matches: 8. The CDR3 sequence is 17 residues long. CDR3 loop: CASSVASSGRAKDTQYF. The CDR3 DNA follows: TGTGCCAGCAGCGTAGCGAGTAGCGGGAGGGCCAAAGATACGCAGTATTTT.

The chain joins TRBV27 to TRBJ2-5; TRBD1 aligns across 8 bases. Germline CDR1 and CDR2: MNHEY and SMNVEV (reference sequence). The CDR3 consists of 15 residues. V trimming: 2 bases; J trimming: 0 bases; junction bases outside the gene matches: 2. CDR3 protein: CASSLGQGYQETQYF. In nucleotides, the CDR3 is TGTGCCAGCAGTTTAGGACAGGGCTACCAAGAGACCCAGTACTTC.

The rearrangement links TRBV29-1 to TRBJ2-2; 7 nucleotides line up with TRBD1. CDR3 length: 15 amino acids. V lost 7 bases and J lost 2; bases outside the gene matches: 10. CDR1 SQVTM and CDR2 ANQGSEA come from the germline V gene. CDR3 sequence (DNA): TGCAGCGCATTGTCGACAGGGATTAACACCGGGGAGCTGTTTTTT. Amino acids: CSALSTGINTGELFF.

The J gene is TRBJ2-5, the V gene TRBV7-2; maybe TRBD2 (8 bases). In germline, CDR1 is SGHTA, CDR2 FQGNSA. Trimming cost V 5 bases and J 5 bases, with 24 bases left between them. The CDR3 covers 17 residues. CDR3: CASSPGGAGGVRETQYF. The CDR3, as DNA: TGTGCCAGCAGCCCCGGGGGGGCAGGGGGGGTGAGGGAGACCCAGTACTTC.

The chain's CDR3 is CASSFFTGTGPHNEQFF. CDR3 DNA sequence: TGTGCCAGCAGCTTTTTCACCGGGACAGGGCCCCACAATGAGCAGTTCTTC. The chain couples TRBV14 to TRBJ2-1, with 9 bases matching TRBD1. The J segment lost 5 bases and the V segment lost 5 bases, leaving 13 bases of the junction unmatched. CDR1 SGHDN and CDR2 FVKESK come from the germline V gene. This CDR3 has 17 amino acids.

CDR3 DNA: TGTGCCAGCTCACCATCCGGACTAGCGTCCAATGAGCAGTTCTTC. Protein product: CASSPSGLASNEQFF. The genes are TRBV18 and TRBJ2-1, with 9 bases that match TRBD2. The V gene's germline CDR1 is KGHSH and CDR2 LQKENI. The trim removed 2 bases at V and 6 bases at J, leaving 5 bases unmatched. The CDR3 runs 15 residues.

V usage is TRBV28 and J usage is TRBJ2-3; D may be TRBD2 (5 bases). Trimming shortened V by 3 bases and J by 12 bases, and 25 bases separated the two germline ends. CDR1 MDHEN and CDR2 SYDVKM come from the germline V gene. The CDR3 extends over 16 amino acids. CDR3 sequence reads: CASSLNDYLLLFDQYF. CDR3 DNA: TGTGCCAGCAGTTTGAATGACTACCTCCTTCTATTCGATCAGTATTTT.

The chain recombines TRBV28 with TRBJ2-1; TRBD2 matches at 9 bases. CDR3 length: 17 residues. V shed 1 base, J shed 0 bases, and the junction held 4 bases outside the gene matches. Germline V lookup: CDR1 MDHEN, CDR2 SYDVKM. The CDR3 protein is CASSLSRREGSYNEQFF. The DNA of the CDR3 is TGTGCCAGCAGTTTATCTCGGCGGGAGGGCTCCTACAATGAGCAGTTCTTC.

The chain combines TRBV7-2 with TRBJ2-7; a possible D gene is TRBD2 (6 bases). This CDR3 has 18 residues. Germline CDR1 reads SGHTA; CDR2 reads FQGNSA. Between the trimmed V and J ends, which lost 5 bases and 2 bases, there was a span of 25 bases. The CDR3 loop is CASSPPLEWRGNPYEQYF. The CDR3 nucleotides are TGTGCCAGCAGCCCCCCACTCGAATGGCGGGGTAACCCCTACGAGCAGTACTTC.

V usage is TRBV30 and J usage is TRBJ2-3; TRBD2 agrees at 7 bases. The CDR3 loop spans 13 amino acids. With 8 bases clipped from V and 1 base from J, the junction kept 6 bases outside the gene matches. CDR1 GTSNPN and CDR2 SVGIG come from the germline V gene (reference sequence). CDR3 sequence (DNA): TGTGCCCGATCGGGAGGAGGCACAGATACGCAGTATTTT. Its translation is CARSGGGTDTQYF.

Remarks on this clone: One end of the junction does not line up with germline, which may come from a read error. V and J are TRBV7-7 and TRBJ2-5, with 9 bases matching TRBD1. The CDR3 is 14 residues long. Germline assignment: CDR1 SSHAT and CDR2 FNYEAQ (reference sequence). The CDR3 spells CASSAGTGKETQYF. The CDR3 DNA is TGTGCTAGCAGCGCAGGGACAGGGAAAGAGACCCAGTACTTC.

V gene TRBV7-2 combines with J gene TRBJ1-2; no clear D gene. CDR1 is SGHTA and CDR2 is FQGNSA in the germline V gene. The length of the CDR3 is 14 residues. V was cut by 6 bases and J by 8 bases, with 19 bases left in between. The CDR3 reads CASSRGRTEGGYTF. For the CDR3, the DNA is TGTGCCAGCAGTCGAGGTCGCACCGAGGGCGGCTACACCTTC.